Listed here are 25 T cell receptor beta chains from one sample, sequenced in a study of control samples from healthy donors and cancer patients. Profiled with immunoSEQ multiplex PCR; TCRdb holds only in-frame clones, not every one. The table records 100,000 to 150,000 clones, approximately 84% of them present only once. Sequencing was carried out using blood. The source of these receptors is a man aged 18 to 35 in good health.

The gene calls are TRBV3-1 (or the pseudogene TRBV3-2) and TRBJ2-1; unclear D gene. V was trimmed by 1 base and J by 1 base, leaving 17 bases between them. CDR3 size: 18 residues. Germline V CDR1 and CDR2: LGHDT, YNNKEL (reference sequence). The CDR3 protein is CASSQGSSLALSYNEQFF. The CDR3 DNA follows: TGTGCCAGCAGCCAAGGGTCGTCCTTAGCCCTTTCCTACAATGAGCAGTTCTTC.

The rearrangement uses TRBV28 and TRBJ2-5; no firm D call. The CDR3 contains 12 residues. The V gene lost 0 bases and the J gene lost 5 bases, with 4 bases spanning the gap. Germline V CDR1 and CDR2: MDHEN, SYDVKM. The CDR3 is CASSLWGETQYF. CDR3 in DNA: TGTGCCAGCAGTTTATGGGGTGAGACCCAGTACTTC.

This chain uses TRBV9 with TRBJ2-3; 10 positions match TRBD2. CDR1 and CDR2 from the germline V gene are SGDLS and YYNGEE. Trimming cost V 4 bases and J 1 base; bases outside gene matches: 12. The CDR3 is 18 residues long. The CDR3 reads CASSSPAGGPGGTDTQYF. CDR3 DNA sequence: TGTGCCAGCAGCTCTCCAGCGGGAGGGCCCGGGGGCACAGATACGCAGTATTTT.

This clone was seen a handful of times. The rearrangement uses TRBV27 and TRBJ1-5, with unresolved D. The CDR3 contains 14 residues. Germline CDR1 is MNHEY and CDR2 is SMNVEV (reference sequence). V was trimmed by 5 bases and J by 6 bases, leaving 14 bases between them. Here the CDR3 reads CASSRMGLGQPQHF. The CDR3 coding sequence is TGTGCCAGCAGTCGTATGGGCTTAGGTCAGCCCCAGCATTTT.

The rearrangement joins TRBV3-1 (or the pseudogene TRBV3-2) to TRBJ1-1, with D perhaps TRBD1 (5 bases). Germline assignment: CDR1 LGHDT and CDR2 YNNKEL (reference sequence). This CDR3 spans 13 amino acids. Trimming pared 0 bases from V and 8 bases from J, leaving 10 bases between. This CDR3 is CASSQDPGREAFF. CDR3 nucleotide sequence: TGTGCCAGCAGCCAAGATCCAGGGCGGGAAGCTTTCTTT.

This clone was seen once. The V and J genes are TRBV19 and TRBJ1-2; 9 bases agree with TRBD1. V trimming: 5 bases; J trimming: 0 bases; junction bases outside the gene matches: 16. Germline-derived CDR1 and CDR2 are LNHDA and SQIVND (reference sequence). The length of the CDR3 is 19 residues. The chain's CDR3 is CASSRTLTGGMLPNYGYTF. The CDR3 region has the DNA TGTGCCAGTAGTCGAACGCTAACAGGGGGCATGCTTCCTAACTATGGCTACACCTTC.

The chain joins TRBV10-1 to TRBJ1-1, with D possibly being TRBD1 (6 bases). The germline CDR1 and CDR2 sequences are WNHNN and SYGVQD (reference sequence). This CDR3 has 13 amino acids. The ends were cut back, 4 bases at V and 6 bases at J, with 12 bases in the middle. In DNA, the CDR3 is TGCGCCAGCAGTGTCAGGGGCGCGGCTGAAGCTTTCTTT. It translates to CASSVRGAAEAFF.

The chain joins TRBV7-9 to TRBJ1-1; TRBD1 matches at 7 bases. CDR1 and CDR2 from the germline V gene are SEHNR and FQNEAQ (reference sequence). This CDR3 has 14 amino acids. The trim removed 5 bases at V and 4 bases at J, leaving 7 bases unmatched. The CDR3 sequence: CASSLRQGSTEAFF. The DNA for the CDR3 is TGTGCCAGCAGCCTTAGACAGGGAAGCACTGAAGCTTTCTTT.

CDR3: CASSLVQLNTGELFF. The CDR3 region has the DNA TGTGCCAGCAGCTTGGTACAGTTGAACACCGGGGAGCTGTTTTTT. This sequence joins TRBV5-6 and TRBJ2-2, with unresolved D. Between the trimmed V and J ends, which lost 0 bases and 1 base, there was a span of 7 bases. Per germline, CDR1 SGHDT and CDR2 YYEEEE. This CDR3 contains 15 residues.

The CDR3 DNA follows: TGTGCCAGCAGTTTACGCCAGGGCTACGAGCAGTACTTC. Its protein is CASSLRQGYEQYF. The chain joins TRBV12-3 or TRBV12-4 to TRBJ2-7; tentative D call: TRBD1 (5 bases). Trimming took off 2 bases at V and 3 bases at J, with 8 bases between the two ends. The CDR3 is 13 residues long.

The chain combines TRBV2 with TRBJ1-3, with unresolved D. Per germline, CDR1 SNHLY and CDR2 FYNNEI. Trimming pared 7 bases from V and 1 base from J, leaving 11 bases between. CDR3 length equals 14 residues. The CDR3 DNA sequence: TGTGCCAGCAACCCCATGAGGTCTGGAAACACCATATATTTT. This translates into CASNPMRSGNTIYF.

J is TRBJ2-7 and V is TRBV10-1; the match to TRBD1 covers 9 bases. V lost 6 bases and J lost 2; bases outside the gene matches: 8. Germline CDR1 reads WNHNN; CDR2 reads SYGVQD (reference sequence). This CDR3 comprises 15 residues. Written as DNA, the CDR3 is TGCGCCAGCAGCACCGGGACAGGGACCCCCTACGAGCAGTACTTC. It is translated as CASSTGTGTPYEQYF.

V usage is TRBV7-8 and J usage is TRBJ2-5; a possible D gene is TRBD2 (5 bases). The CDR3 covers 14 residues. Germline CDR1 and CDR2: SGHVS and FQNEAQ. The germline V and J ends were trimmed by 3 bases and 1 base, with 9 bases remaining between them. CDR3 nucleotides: TGTGCCAGCAGCTTCAGGAGGTCCCAAGAGACCCAGTACTTC. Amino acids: CASSFRRSQETQYF.

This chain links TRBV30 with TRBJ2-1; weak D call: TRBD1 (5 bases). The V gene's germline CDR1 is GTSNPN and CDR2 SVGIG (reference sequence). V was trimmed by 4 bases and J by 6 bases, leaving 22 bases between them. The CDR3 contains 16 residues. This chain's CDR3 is CAWIGIGALGGNEQFF. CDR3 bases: TGTGCCTGGATTGGTATAGGGGCCCTGGGTGGCAATGAGCAGTTCTTC.

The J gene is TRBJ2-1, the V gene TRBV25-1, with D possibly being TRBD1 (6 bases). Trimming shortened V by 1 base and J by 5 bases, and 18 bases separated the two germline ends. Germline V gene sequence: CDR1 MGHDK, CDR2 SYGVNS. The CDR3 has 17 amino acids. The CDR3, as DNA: TGTGCCAGCAGTGAATCCTTCGACGGGACATTTCACAATGAGCAGTTCTTC. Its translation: CASSESFDGTFHNEQFF.

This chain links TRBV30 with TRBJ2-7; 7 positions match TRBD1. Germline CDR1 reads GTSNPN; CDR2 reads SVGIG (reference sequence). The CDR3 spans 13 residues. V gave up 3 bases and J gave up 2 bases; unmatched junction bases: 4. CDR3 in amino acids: CAWRPQGAYEQYF. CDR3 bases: TGTGCCTGGAGACCTCAGGGGGCCTACGAGCAGTACTTC. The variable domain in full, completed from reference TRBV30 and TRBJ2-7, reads SQTIHQWPATLVQPVGSPLSLECTVEGTSNPNLYWYRQAAGRGLQLLFYSVGIGQISSEVPQNLSASRPQDRQFILSSKKLLLSDSGFYLCAWRPQGAYEQYFGPGTRLTVT.

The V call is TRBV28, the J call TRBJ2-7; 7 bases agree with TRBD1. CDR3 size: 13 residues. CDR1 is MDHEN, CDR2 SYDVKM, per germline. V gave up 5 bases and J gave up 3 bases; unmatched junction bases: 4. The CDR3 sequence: CASSPGQNYEQYF. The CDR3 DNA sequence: TGTGCCAGCAGTCCGGGACAGAACTACGAGCAGTACTTC.

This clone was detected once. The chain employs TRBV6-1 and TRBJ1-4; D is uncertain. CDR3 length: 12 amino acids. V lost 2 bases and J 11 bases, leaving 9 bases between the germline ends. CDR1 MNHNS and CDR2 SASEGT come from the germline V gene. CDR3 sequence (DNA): TGTGCCAGCAGTGAATCCGGCCCCAAACTGTTTTTT. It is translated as CASSESGPKLFF.

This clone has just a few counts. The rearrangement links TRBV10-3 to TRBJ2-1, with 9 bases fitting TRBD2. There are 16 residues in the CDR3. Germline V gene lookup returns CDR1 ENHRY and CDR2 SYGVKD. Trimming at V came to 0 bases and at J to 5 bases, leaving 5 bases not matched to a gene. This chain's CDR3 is CAISESSGGQHNEQFF. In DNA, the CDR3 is TGTGCCATCAGTGAGTCTAGCGGGGGACAACACAATGAGCAGTTCTTC.

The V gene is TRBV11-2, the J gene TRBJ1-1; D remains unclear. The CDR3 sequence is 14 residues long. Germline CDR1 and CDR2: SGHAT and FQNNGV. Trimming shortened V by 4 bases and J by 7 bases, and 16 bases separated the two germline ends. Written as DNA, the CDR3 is TGTGCCAGCAGCTCGCTCAGATACCGAGTTGAAGCTTTCTTT. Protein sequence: CASSSLRYRVEAFF. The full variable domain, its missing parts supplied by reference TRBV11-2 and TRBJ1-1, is EAGVAQSPRYKIIEKRQSVAFWCNPISGHATLYWYQQILGQGPKLLIQFQNNGVVDDSQLPKDRFSAERLKGVDSTLKIQPAKLEDSAVYLCASSSLRYRVEAFFGQGTRLTVV.

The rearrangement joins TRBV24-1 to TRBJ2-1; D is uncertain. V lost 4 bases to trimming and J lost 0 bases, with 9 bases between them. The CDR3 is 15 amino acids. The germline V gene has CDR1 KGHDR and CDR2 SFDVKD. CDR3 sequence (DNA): TGTGCCACCAGTGACCGGACGACCTCCTACAATGAGCAGTTCTTC. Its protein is CATSDRTTSYNEQFF.

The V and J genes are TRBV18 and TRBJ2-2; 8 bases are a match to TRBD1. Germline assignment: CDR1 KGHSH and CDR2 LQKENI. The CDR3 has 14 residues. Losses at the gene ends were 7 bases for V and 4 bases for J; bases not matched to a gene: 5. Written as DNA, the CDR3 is TGTGCCAGCTGCTGGGACAGGCTCACCGGGGAGCTGTTTTTT. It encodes CASCWDRLTGELFF.

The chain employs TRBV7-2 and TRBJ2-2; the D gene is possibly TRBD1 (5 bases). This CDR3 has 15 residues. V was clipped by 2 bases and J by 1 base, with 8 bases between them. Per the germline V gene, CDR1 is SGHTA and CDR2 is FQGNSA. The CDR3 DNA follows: TGTGCCAGCAGCTTACCCCAGGGGAACACCGGGGAGCTGTTTTTT. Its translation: CASSLPQGNTGELFF.

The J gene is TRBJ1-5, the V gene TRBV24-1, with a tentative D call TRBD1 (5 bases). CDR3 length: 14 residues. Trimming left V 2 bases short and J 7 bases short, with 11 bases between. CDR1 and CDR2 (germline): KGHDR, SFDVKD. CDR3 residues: CATSDSPGMQPQHF. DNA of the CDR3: TGTGCCACCAGTGATTCCCCAGGGATGCAGCCCCAGCATTTT.

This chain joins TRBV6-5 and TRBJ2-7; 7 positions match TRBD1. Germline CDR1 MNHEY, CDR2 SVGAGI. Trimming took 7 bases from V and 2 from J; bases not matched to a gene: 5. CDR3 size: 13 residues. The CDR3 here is CASTKGTAYEQYF. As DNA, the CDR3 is TGTGCCAGCACCAAGGGGACAGCCTACGAGCAGTACTTC.